This entry describes one T cell receptor beta chain. The target antigen is unknown. The sample belongs to a study of cytomegalovirus exposure and HLA in healthy donors. General study results and limits: In a later analysis, TCR beta V- and J-gene trimming was associated with a missense DCLRE1C variant. An apparent linkage of common viral pathogens to several of the most significant clusters emerged in a later analysis. Within a later analysis, the majority of CMV-associated TCR beta chains appeared HLA-restricted.

The PCR made use of 60 Vbeta and 13 Jbeta primers. Repertoires were generated with immunoSEQ multiplex PCR, while TCRdb's copy carries only in-frame clones and drops some. Here the sample spans 100,000 to 120,000 clones, more than 60% being singletons. Donors counted as nominally healthy when sampled, yet unrecorded immune exposures were likely. The V end was cut by 2 bases, the J end by 4 bases, with 13 bases between. The CDR3 spans 14 residues. Germline CDR1 SGHDT, CDR2 YYEEEE. The J gene is TRBJ2-7, the V gene TRBV5-6; perhaps TRBD1 as D (5 bases). The specimen was PBMCs. This clonotype originated in a woman between 40 and 50 years old in good health and CMV-seropositive. For the CDR3, the DNA is TGTGCCAGCAGCTTAGGAGTCAGGGATTACGAGCAGTACTTC. Translated: CASSLGVRDYEQYF.